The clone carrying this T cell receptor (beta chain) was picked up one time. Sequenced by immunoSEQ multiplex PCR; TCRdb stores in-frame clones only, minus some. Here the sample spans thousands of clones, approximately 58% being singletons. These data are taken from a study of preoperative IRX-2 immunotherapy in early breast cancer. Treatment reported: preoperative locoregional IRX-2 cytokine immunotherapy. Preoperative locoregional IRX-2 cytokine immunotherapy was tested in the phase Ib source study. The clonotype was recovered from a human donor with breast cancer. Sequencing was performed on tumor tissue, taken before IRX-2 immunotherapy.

CDR3 in amino acids: CASSYSISSQETQYF. DNA of the CDR3: TGTGCCAGCAGTTACTCGATTTCTAGCCAGGAGACCCAGTACTTC. The chain joins TRBV6-8 to TRBJ2-5; D is perhaps TRBD2 (5 bases). The CDR3 has 15 amino acids. Looked up from germline, CDR1 is MNHGY and CDR2 is SAAAGT. V was pared by 0 bases and J by 5 bases, with 13 bases between.